Listed here are 15 T cell receptor beta chains from one sample, sequenced in a study of T cells expressing NK-cell markers (dated by TCRdb to 2018 to 2021). The library was produced with 5' RACE. The reads were generated on an Illumina HiSeq 2000. TCRdb reprocessed the public reads and reports one entry per CDR3 protein sequence, without DNA. The table held for this sample gives about 260,000 distinct CDR3 sequences. Jointly, the top ten make up 4.2% of the sample. Sequenced: blood T cells: a sorted CD56 or NKG2C T cell subset, CD4+ or CD8+ T cells, or bulk PBMC T cells (not recorded which). The receptors shown here come from a woman aged 18-70 years in good health.

CDR3 protein: CASRDSGNTEAFF. The V gene is TRBV18, the J gene TRBJ1-1; TCRdb names TRBD1, which stays unverified in the absence of DNA. Germline lookup yields CDR1 KGHSH and CDR2 LQKENI. CDR3 length: 13 amino acids.

Here the CDR3 reads CASSQDNAGSAGTQYF. The rearrangement joins TRBV4-3 to TRBJ2-3; TCRdb outputs TRBD2, but without DNA this stays unchecked. Per the germline V gene, CDR1 is LGHNA and CDR2 is YSLEER. The CDR3 length is 16 residues.

The gene calls are TRBV12-3 or TRBV12-4 and TRBJ1-2; with no DNA, the TCRdb D assignment of TRBD1 cannot be verified. The CDR3 extends over 14 amino acids. The CDR3 here is CASSPGQGNYGYTF.

The V gene is TRBV5-1, the J gene TRBJ2-3; TCRdb calls TRBD2, which cannot be checked without DNA. Germline CDR1 SGHRS, CDR2 YFSETQ. CDR3 size: 16 residues. The CDR3 loop is CASSSVSGTGTDTQYF.

J is TRBJ2-3 and V is TRBV7-3; TCRdb proposes TRBD2, but this gene call is untestable without DNA. Germline V gives CDR1 SGHTA, CDR2 FQGTGA. The CDR3 length is 16 residues. CDR3 protein: CASSLRLAGVEDTQYF.

The J gene is TRBJ2-2, the V gene TRBV28. CDR1 is MDHEN and CDR2 is SYDVKM in the germline V gene. CDR3 length: 15 residues. The CDR3 loop reads CASSSPGRYTGELFF. Full variable domain (rest looked up from reference TRBV28 and TRBJ2-2): DVKVTQSSRYLVKRTGEKVFLECVQDMDHENMFWYRQDPGLGLRLIYFSYDVKMKEKGDIPEGYSVSREKKERFSLILESASTNQTSMYLCASSSPGRYTGELFFGEGSRLTVL.

The J gene is TRBJ2-3, the V gene TRBV4-2; with no DNA, the TCRdb D assignment of TRBD2 cannot be verified. Germline V CDR1 and CDR2: LGHNA, YNFKEQ. The CDR3 sequence is 15 residues long. This chain's CDR3 is CASSPRRGGTDTQYF.

J is TRBJ1-2 and V is TRBV19; TCRdb calls TRBD1, which cannot be checked without DNA. The CDR3 covers 14 residues. Germline CDR1 is LNHDA and CDR2 is SQIVND (reference sequence). The CDR3 is CASSISQGHYGYTF.

The chain recombines TRBV6-2 or TRBV6-3 with TRBJ2-7. In germline, CDR1 is MNHEY, CDR2 SVGEGT. The CDR3 is 11 residues long. The CDR3 loop reads CASSYGDEQYF.

The chain carries TRBV5-4 and TRBJ2-7; TCRdb's D call, TRBD1, is unchecked because there is no DNA. Germline V gene data show CDR1 as SGHNT and CDR2 as YYREEE (reference sequence). The CDR3 extends over 13 amino acids. This chain's CDR3 is CASSLRQTYEQYF.

The rearrangement links TRBV7-9 to TRBJ2-5; the TCRdb call, TRBD1, lacks DNA for checking. Germline V gene sequence: CDR1 SEHNR, CDR2 FQNEAQ (reference sequence). The length of the CDR3 is 14 residues. The CDR3 protein is CASSLLPGRQTQYF.

CDR3 loop: CASMRGDKGVHEQYF. This chain joins TRBV6-1 and TRBJ2-7; the TRBD1 assignment by TCRdb is unverifiable without DNA. The CDR3 sequence is 15 residues long. Germline CDR1 and CDR2: MNHNS and SASEGT.

The chain combines TRBV12-3 or TRBV12-4 with TRBJ1-5. CDR3 length: 14 amino acids. The CDR3 is CASRDQYGNQPQHF.

V usage is TRBV28 and J usage is TRBJ2-1; TCRdb selects TRBD2, and the lack of DNA leaves this call unchecked. There are 15 residues in the CDR3. Germline loops: CDR1 MDHEN, CDR2 SYDVKM. CDR3 protein: CASSPSGLANNEQFF.

The V call is TRBV20-1, the J call TRBJ1-1; TCRdb's D call, TRBD1, is unchecked because there is no DNA. The CDR3 consists of 12 residues. CDR1 is DFQATT and CDR2 is SNEGSKA in the germline V gene (reference sequence). This CDR3 reads CSARTGGSEAFF.